This entry concerns a single T cell receptor beta chain. The antigen remains unidentified. Amplification used 60 Vbeta primers and 13 Jbeta primers. The data were produced by immunoSEQ multiplex PCR, yet TCRdb's version contains in-frame clones alone and is incomplete. Its listing shows around 210,000 clones. This sample is drawn from a study of cytomegalovirus exposure and HLA in healthy donors. General observations from the study: The records held CMV serostatus as the only immune exposure information. Some TCR beta chains (roughly 150 of them) were listed as cytomegalovirus-associated. Previously analyzed data showed that most TCR beta V segments were productive at a frequency of about 90% or about 30%.

Donors were nominally healthy when sampled, though unrecorded immune exposures were likely. The CDR3 is 15 residues long. After removal of 7 bases from V and 0 bases from J, the junction contained 9 bases not matched to a gene. Germline CDR1 reads MDHEN; CDR2 reads SYDVKM. The source of this sequence is a girl aged 2-10 years in good health and CMV-seropositive. The genes are TRBV28 and TRBJ2-7; 7 bases fit TRBD2. Sequencing was performed on PBMCs. CDR3: CASKGTWEGSYEQYF. As DNA, the CDR3 is TGTGCCAGCAAGGGTACTTGGGAGGGCTCCTACGAGCAGTACTTC.